This T cell receptor (beta chain) stems from a study of blood T cell repertoires in COVID-19. The overall study: Collection of acute and convalescent COVID-19 samples took place in the United States, Italy and Spain.

The ends were cut back, 3 bases at V and 7 bases at J, with 15 bases in the middle. CDR1 SNHLY and CDR2 FYNNEI come from the germline V gene. The CDR3 spans 14 residues. In the original workflow: Estimation of nucleated cell counts was performed using reference gene primer amplification. Generated by immunoSEQ multiplex PCR, the TCRdb table keeps only in-frame clones and is missing some. That table is the source of V, J and clone size, and D and trimming were worked out from the DNA. The sample has about 200,000 clones, around 82% seen once. The rearrangement uses TRBV2 and TRBJ2-5; D gene uncertain. This TCR came from a woman aged 40 to 49 with acute COVID-19. Material for sequencing was PBMCs or T cells enriched from blood (not recorded which). The CDR3 reads CASSDSTGVGTQYF. The CDR3 region has the DNA TGTGCCAGCAGTGACTCGACGGGTGTGGGGACCCAGTACTTC.